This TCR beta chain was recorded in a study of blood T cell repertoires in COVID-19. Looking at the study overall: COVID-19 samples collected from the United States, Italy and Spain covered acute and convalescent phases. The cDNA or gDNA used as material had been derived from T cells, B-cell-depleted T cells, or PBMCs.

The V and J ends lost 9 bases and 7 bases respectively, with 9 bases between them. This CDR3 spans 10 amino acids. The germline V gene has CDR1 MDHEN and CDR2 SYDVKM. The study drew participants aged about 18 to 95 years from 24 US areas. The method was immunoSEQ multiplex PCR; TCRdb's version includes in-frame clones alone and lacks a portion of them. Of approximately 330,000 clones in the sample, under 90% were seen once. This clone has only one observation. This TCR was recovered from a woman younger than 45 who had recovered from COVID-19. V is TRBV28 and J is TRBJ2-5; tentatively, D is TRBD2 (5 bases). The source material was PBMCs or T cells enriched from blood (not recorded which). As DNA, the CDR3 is TGTGCCAGTTCGGGAATGACCCAGTACTTC. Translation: CASSGMTQYF.